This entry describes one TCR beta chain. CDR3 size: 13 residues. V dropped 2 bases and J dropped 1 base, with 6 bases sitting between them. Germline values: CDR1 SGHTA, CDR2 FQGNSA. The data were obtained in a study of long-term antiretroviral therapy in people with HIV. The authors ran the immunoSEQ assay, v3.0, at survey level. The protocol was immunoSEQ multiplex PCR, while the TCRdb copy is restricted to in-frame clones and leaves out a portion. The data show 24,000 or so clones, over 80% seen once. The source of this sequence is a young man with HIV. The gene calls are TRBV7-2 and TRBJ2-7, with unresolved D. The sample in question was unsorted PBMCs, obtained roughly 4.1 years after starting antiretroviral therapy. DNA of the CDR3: TGTGCCAGCAGCTTATCAGATTCCTACGAGCAGTACTTC. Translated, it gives CASSLSDSYEQYF.